This T cell receptor beta chain emerged from a study of blood T cells in healthy people across ages. Study-wide results and caveats: Estimates of total diversity, which came from one million sequenced T cells, were considered to be underestimates. Without sorted subsets, naive and antigen-experienced compartments could not be conclusively compared.

A second PCR of 7 to 11 cycles used a sample-barcoded 5' primer and a J-beta primer mix. A 12-random-nucleotide template-switch adaptor tagged each cDNA molecule. TCRdb passed the 5' RACE reads through MiXCR, listing each CDR3 protein once. The repertoire holds hundreds of thousands of distinct CDR3 sequences, about 59% seen once, with 28% in the top ten. Extraction yielded at least 5 micrograms of total RNA per sample. In the case of this clonotype: Its target is not known.

The length of the CDR3 is 15 residues. Trimming left V 6 bases short and J 0 bases short, with 14 bases between. This chain uses TRBV12-3 or TRBV12-4 with TRBJ2-5; weak D call: TRBD2 (6 bases). The receptor was isolated from a man aged 25 to 40 in good health. Sequencing was performed on blood. The chain's CDR3 is CASRPSGDNQETQYF. CDR3 coding DNA: TGTGCCAGCAGACCCTCGGGGGATAACCAAGAGACCCAGTACTTC.